The TCR beta chain described here comes from a study of low-dose radiotherapy and immunotherapy resistance in tumors. As for the study in general: A dose of 1 Gy per fraction every two weeks went to Cohort 2, totaling 13 Gy over 26 weeks. A dose of 300 mg of oral aspirin was taken by patients daily for four cycles from cycle 1 day 1.

First-strand cDNA relied on TRAV- and TRBV-specific primers spanning alpha and beta chains. TCRs underwent around 20 PCR cycles of amplification with a constant-region primer and V-primer adapter. Amplification of isolated mRNA was accomplished via in vitro transcription. TCRdb analysed the reads with MiXCR anew, one entry per CDR3 protein. The top ten clones hold approximately 2.8% of a sample with approximately 90,000 distinct CDR3 sequences, roughly a sixth of them seen once. This clonotype was found many times. Specified time point: before trial treatment. Ipilimumab, nivolumab, aspirin, low-dose cyclophosphamide and low-dose radiotherapy were administered to donors. CDR1 is MNHEY and CDR2 is SVGEGT in the germline V gene. This CDR3 region has 15 residues. The V segment lost 5 bases and the J segment 5 bases; nucleotides outside the gene matches: 9.

Specimen: PBMCs, collected before treatment. V gene TRBV6-2 or TRBV6-3 combines with J gene TRBJ2-5; TRBD2 aligns across 9 bases. The sequence was collected from a male donor with prostate cancer. The CDR3 spells CASSDGLAGWETQYF. The DNA of the CDR3 is TGTGCCAGCAGTGATGGGCTAGCGGGGTGGGAGACCCAGTACTTC.